This TCR beta chain derives from a study of blood T cell repertoires in COVID-19. Methods used by the authors: Reference gene primer amplification in the assay estimated nucleated cell counts. Produced via immunoSEQ multiplex PCR; TCRdb's table is partial and in-frame only. V, J and clone size are those of that table, while D and trimming were read from the DNA. Of around 150,000 clones listed, roughly 90% are singletons. Across over 20 US areas, participants ranged in age from roughly 18 to 95 years. Participant-reported clinical history was the basis for cohort assignment. This CDR3 is built from 13 residues. V lost 0 bases and J 7 bases, leaving 6 bases between the germline ends. Germline CDR1 LNHNV, CDR2 YYDKDF (reference sequence).

The sequencing input was PBMCs or T cells enriched from blood (not recorded which). This receptor was obtained from a woman in her fifties or sixties who had recovered from COVID-19. The chain recombines TRBV15 with TRBJ1-4; D is ambiguous. The CDR3 sequence is CATSRDHGEKLFF. In DNA form, the CDR3 reads TGTGCCACCAGCAGAGATCACGGTGAAAAACTGTTTTTT.